The T cell receptor beta chain under discussion was sequenced for a study of blood T cell repertoires in COVID-19. Study-wide context: The United States, Italy and Spain supplied acute and convalescent COVID-19 samples.

The sample holds a few counts of this clone. Profiled with immunoSEQ multiplex PCR; TCRdb holds only in-frame clones, not every one. The sample lists roughly 240,000 clones, about 89% occurring once. The CDR3 has 15 amino acids. With 5 bases clipped from V and 7 bases from J, the junction kept 9 bases outside the gene matches. Germline-derived CDR1 and CDR2 are SNHLY and FYNNEI. Sequencing was performed on peripheral blood. The gene calls are TRBV2 and TRBJ1-4, with 8 bases fitting TRBD1. The origin of this receptor is a woman in her fifties or sixties who had recovered from COVID-19. In DNA, the CDR3 is TGTGCCAGCAGTTTCCAGGGGGCGCGGGGTGAAAAACTGTTTTTT. Its translation is CASSFQGARGEKLFF.